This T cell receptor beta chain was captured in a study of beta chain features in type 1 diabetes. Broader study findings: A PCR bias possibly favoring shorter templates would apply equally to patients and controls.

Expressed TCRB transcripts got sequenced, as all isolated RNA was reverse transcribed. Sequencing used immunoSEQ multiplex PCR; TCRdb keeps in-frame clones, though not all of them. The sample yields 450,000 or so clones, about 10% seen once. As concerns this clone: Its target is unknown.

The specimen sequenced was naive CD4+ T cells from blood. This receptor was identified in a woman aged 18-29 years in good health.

CDR3 loop: CASSSNLFF. The CDR3, as DNA: TGTGCCAGCAGTTCAAACCTGTTCTTC. The V and J genes are TRBV7-9 and TRBJ2-1, with D unresolved. V was shortened by 6 bases and J by 15 bases, with 9 bases between the two germline ends. The CDR3 has 9 amino acids. CDR1 SEHNR and CDR2 FQNEAQ come from the germline V gene (reference sequence).